This T cell receptor (beta chain) was captured in a study of T cells after yellow fever vaccination. The CDR3 covers 17 residues. The V gene end was trimmed by 5 bases and the J gene end by 8 bases; junction bases not matched to a gene: 15. Germline values: CDR1 MDHEN, CDR2 SYDVKM. TCRdb reprocessed the 5' RACE reads with MiXCR, giving one entry per CDR3 protein. The sample shows about 630,000 distinct CDR3 sequences, roughly 12% of them seen only once. The source of this sequence is a man aged 30 to 39 who received the YFV17D yellow fever vaccine. V is TRBV28 and J is TRBJ2-1; TRBD1 agrees at 10 bases. The sample here was PBMCs, taken on the day of the yellow fever booster vaccination. The CDR3 sequence is CASSPDIRDRGWHEQFF. The DNA for the CDR3 is TGTGCCAGCAGTCCGGATATCCGGGACAGGGGTTGGCATGAGCAGTTCTTC.